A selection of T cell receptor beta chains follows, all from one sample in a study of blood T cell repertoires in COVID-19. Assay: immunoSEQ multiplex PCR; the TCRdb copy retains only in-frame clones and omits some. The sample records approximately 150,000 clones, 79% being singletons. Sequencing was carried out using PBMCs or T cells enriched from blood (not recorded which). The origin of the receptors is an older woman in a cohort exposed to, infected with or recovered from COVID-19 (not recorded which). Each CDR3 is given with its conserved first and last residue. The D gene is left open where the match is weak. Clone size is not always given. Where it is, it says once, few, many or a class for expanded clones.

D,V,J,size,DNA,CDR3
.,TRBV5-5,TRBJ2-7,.,TGTGCCAGCAGCTTGTCAGGGCGGAGCTCCTACGAGCAGTACTTC,CASSLSGRSSYEQYF
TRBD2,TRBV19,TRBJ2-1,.,TGTGCCAGTAGGCAGCCCGGGACTAGTGGCTACAATGAGCAGTTCTTC,CASRQPGTSGYNEQFF
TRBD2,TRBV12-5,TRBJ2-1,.,TGTGCTAGTGCCAGAGCGGGAGGGGAGCAGTTCTTC,CASARAGGEQFF
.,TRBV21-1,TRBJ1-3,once,TGTGCCAGCAGCACTTCGGGAGGGGTACGCTCTGGAAACACCATATATTTT,CASSTSGGVRSGNTIYF
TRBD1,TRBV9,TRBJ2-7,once,TGTGCCAGCAGCGTAGAGGGACAGGGGATGAGAGAGCAGTACTTC,CASSVEGQGMREQYF
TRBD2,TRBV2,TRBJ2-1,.,TGTGCCAGCAGTGAAGGCGGGAGTGTCAATGAGCAGTTCTTC,CASSEGGSVNEQFF
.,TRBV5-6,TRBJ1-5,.,TGTGCCAGCAGCTTGCGGGCGGGGGCTTCGAATCAGCCCCAGCATTTT,CASSLRAGASNQPQHF
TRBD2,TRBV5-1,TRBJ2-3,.,TGCGCCAGCAGCTTGGCCCTAGCGGGAGCAGATACGCAGTATTTT,CASSLALAGADTQYF
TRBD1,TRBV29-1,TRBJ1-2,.,TGCAGCGCAGGGACAGGGATCGGCTATGGCTACACCTTC,CSAGTGIGYGYTF
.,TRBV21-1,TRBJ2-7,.,TGTGCCAGCAGCAAAGGACTAGCGGGGGGCTACGAGCAGTACTTC,CASSKGLAGGYEQYF
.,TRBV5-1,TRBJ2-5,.,TGCGCCAGCAGCTTGGACAGGGCGGAGACCCAGTACTTC,CASSLDRAETQYF
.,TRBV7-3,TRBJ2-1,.,TGTGCCAGCAGCACCTCCACTAGGGAGGAGCAGTTCTTC,CASSTSTREEQFF
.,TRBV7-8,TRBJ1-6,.,TGTGCCAGCAGCTTGGGGAGGAGCGGCGATTCACCCCTCCACTTT,CASSLGRSGDSPLHF
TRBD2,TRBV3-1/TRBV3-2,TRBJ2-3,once,TGTGCCAGCAGCCCTCGACTAGCCCTCGGTATAGATACGCAGTATTTT,CASSPRLALGIDTQYF
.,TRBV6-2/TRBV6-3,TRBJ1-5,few,TGTGCCAGCAGTTACGGCGGGGGGTGGCAGCCCCAGCATTTT,CASSYGGGWQPQHF
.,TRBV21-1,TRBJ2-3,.,TGTGCCAGCAGCAAGCGGGACAGGGCCCCAGATACGCAGTATTTT,CASSKRDRAPDTQYF
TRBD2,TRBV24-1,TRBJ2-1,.,TGTGCCACCAGTGAGGCTAGCGGGAGGGTTTACAATGAGCAGTTCTTC,CATSEASGRVYNEQFF
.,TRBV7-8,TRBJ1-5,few,TGTGCCAGCAGCTTTGTGGGGGCCCAGCCCCAGCATTTT,CASSFVGAQPQHF
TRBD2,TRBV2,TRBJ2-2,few,TGTGCCAGCAGTGACCGACTAGCGGGAGCGGACACCGGGGAGCTGTTTTTT,CASSDRLAGADTGELFF
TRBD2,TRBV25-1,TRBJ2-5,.,TGTGCCAGCAGGAATAGCGGGAGCGAGACCCAGTACTTC,CASRNSGSETQYF
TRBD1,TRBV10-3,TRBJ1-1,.,TGTGCCATCACTAAGTCGGGACAGGGGACTGAAGCTTTCTTT,CAITKSGQGTEAFF
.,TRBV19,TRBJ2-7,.,TGTGCCAGTAGTATAGGAGGGATCTACGAGCAGTACTTC,CASSIGGIYEQYF
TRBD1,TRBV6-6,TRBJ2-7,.,TGTGCCAGCAGGATGGGGACAGGGGGCAACTACGAGCAGTACTTC,CASRMGTGGNYEQYF
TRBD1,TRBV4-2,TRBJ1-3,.,TGTGCCAGCAGCCCTGATGGGACAGGGGGCGCCGAAAACACCATATATTTT,CASSPDGTGGAENTIYF